The rows below give T cell receptor beta chains drawn from one sample of a study of cytomegalovirus exposure and HLA in healthy donors. Data came from immunoSEQ multiplex PCR; TCRdb stores just in-frame clones and leaves some out. The repertoire table contains some 75,000 clones. The specimen sequenced was PBMCs. The receptors were gathered from a female donor in good health and CMV-seropositive. Each CDR3 is given with its conserved first and last residue. The order of the fields is J gene, V gene, D gene, CDR3 DNA, CDR3 protein. D genes are given only for firm matches.

J gene: TRBJ2-3
V gene: TRBV29-1
D gene: TRBD2
CDR3 DNA: TGCAGCGTTGTTCCCATAGCGGGGAGGAGCACAGATACGCAGTATTTT
CDR3 protein: CSVVPIAGRSTDTQYF

J gene: TRBJ2-2
V gene: TRBV7-2
D gene: TRBD1
CDR3 DNA: TGTGCCAGCAGCCCCCTACAGGGGAACGGGGAGCTGTTTTTT
CDR3 protein: CASSPLQGNGELFF

J gene: TRBJ1-5
V gene: TRBV28
D gene: -
CDR3 DNA: TGTGCCAGCAGTTTTGTTCTCAATCAGCCCCAGCATTTT
CDR3 protein: CASSFVLNQPQHF

J gene: TRBJ2-3
V gene: TRBV11-2
D gene: -
CDR3 DNA: TGTGCCAGCAGCTTAGTAGGTCTTAATGAGGGAGATACGCAGTATTTT
CDR3 protein: CASSLVGLNEGDTQYF

J gene: TRBJ2-3
V gene: TRBV5-1
D gene: TRBD1
CDR3 DNA: TGCGCCAGCAGCAGAACAGGGGGAAGCACAGATACGCAGTATTTT
CDR3 protein: CASSRTGGSTDTQYF

J gene: TRBJ1-1
V gene: TRBV18
D gene: -
CDR3 DNA: TGTGCCAGCTCACAGGGGTGGGAGGGGGACACTGAAGCTTTCTTT
CDR3 protein: CASSQGWEGDTEAFF

J gene: TRBJ1-2
V gene: TRBV7-9
D gene: -
CDR3 DNA: TGTGCCAGCAGCTTGGACAGAGGAGGCTACACCTTC
CDR3 protein: CASSLDRGGYTF

J gene: TRBJ1-1
V gene: TRBV11-2
D gene: TRBD1
CDR3 DNA: TGTGCCAGCAGCTCGGATGACAGGGCGAACACTGAAGCTTTCTTT
CDR3 protein: CASSSDDRANTEAFF

J gene: TRBJ2-7
V gene: TRBV5-4
D gene: TRBD2
CDR3 DNA: TGTGCCAGCAGCTTAGGTCGCGGGAGGAAGGACGAGCAGTACTTC
CDR3 protein: CASSLGRGRKDEQYF

J gene: TRBJ2-3
V gene: TRBV4-3
D gene: TRBD2
CDR3 DNA: TGCGCCAGCAGCCAAGATCGAGCGGGACTCACAGATACGCAGTATTTT
CDR3 protein: CASSQDRAGLTDTQYF

J gene: TRBJ1-3
V gene: TRBV30
D gene: -
CDR3 DNA: TGTGCCTGCATCTTGGGCACGATGTGGAACACCATATATTTT
CDR3 protein: CACILGTMWNTIYF

J gene: TRBJ2-3
V gene: TRBV19
D gene: TRBD2
CDR3 DNA: TGTGCCAGTACCAGGACTAGCGGGGGGGCAGATACGCAGTATTTT
CDR3 protein: CASTRTSGGADTQYF

J gene: TRBJ1-4
V gene: TRBV5-1
D gene: -
CDR3 DNA: TGCGCCAGCAGCTTGCAGGGTGGTAATGAAAAACTGTTTTTT
CDR3 protein: CASSLQGGNEKLFF

J gene: TRBJ1-2
V gene: TRBV6-6
D gene: -
CDR3 DNA: TGTGCCAGCACGGCAGGGAGGGACTATGGCTACACCTTC
CDR3 protein: CASTAGRDYGYTF

J gene: TRBJ2-3
V gene: TRBV10-2
D gene: -
CDR3 DNA: TGCGCCAGCAGTGAGTCCCTAACAGATACGCAGTATTTT
CDR3 protein: CASSESLTDTQYF

J gene: TRBJ2-3
V gene: TRBV18
D gene: TRBD2
CDR3 DNA: TGTGCCAGCTCACCCTCAGCGGCTAGCGGGAGGGCTAGCACAGATACGCAGTATTTT
CDR3 protein: CASSPSAASGRASTDTQYF

J gene: TRBJ1-1
V gene: TRBV4-1
D gene: -
CDR3 DNA: TGCGCCAGCAGTAACTCCGTTTCAAACCCCGACACTGAAGCTTTCTTT
CDR3 protein: CASSNSVSNPDTEAFF

J gene: TRBJ2-6
V gene: TRBV2
D gene: -
CDR3 DNA: TGTGCCAGCACGGGTTTCGGCATAAACTCTGGGGCCAACGTCCTGACTTTC
CDR3 protein: CASTGFGINSGANVLTF

J gene: TRBJ1-1
V gene: TRBV5-1
D gene: -
CDR3 DNA: TGCGCCAGCAGCTTGGACTCCCCGAACACTGAAGCTTTCTTT
CDR3 protein: CASSLDSPNTEAFF

J gene: TRBJ2-7
V gene: TRBV7-2
D gene: TRBD1
CDR3 DNA: TGTGCCAGCAGCCCCCGGGACAGGATCTTTTACGAGCAGTACTTC
CDR3 protein: CASSPRDRIFYEQYF

J gene: TRBJ1-3
V gene: TRBV30
D gene: -
CDR3 DNA: TGTGCCTGGAGTGGGCAGGACACCATATATTTT
CDR3 protein: CAWSGQDTIYF

J gene: TRBJ1-2
V gene: TRBV9
D gene: TRBD1
CDR3 DNA: TGTGCCAGCAGCGTAGCCCCGACAGGGAACTATGGCTACACCTTC
CDR3 protein: CASSVAPTGNYGYTF

J gene: TRBJ2-1
V gene: TRBV27
D gene: -
CDR3 DNA: TGTGCCAGCAGTTTTCGGCGGGGAGATGAAAAGTTCTTC
CDR3 protein: CASSFRRGDEKFF

J gene: TRBJ2-7
V gene: TRBV30
D gene: TRBD2
CDR3 DNA: TGTGCCTCCAAACTAGCGGGGGGAACAATCGAGGGCTTC
CDR3 protein: CASKLAGGTIEGF

J gene: TRBJ2-2
V gene: TRBV7-6
D gene: -
CDR3 DNA: TGTGCCAGCAGCTTAGGTGGGGTCCCAGGGGTCGGGGAGCTGTTTTTT
CDR3 protein: CASSLGGVPGVGELFF